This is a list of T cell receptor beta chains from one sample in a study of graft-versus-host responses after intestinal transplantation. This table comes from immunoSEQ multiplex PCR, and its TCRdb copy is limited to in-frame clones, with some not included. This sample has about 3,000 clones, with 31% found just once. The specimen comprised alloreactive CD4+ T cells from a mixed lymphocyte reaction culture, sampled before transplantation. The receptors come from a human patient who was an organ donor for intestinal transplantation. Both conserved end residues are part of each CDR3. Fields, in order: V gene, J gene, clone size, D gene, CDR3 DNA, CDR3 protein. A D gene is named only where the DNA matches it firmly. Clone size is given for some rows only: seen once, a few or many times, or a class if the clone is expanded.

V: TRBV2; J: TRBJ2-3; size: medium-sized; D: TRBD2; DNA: TGTGCCAGTCTCTGGCGGGGGGGAACAGATACGCAGTATTTT; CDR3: CASLWRGGTDTQYF
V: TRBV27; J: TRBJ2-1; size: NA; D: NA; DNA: TGTGCCAGCAGTTTAAGGGGGGCATCGGAGTGGAATGAGCAGTTCTTC; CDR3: CASSLRGASEWNEQFF
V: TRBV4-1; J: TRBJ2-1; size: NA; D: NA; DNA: TGTGCCAGCAGCCAAGTGGAAGGGGGAACGAATGAGCAGTTCTTC; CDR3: CASSQVEGGTNEQFF
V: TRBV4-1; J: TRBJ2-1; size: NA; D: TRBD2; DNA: TGCGCCAGCAGCCAAGCGGTGCGGGGGGCGTATGAGCAGTTCTTC; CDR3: CASSQAVRGAYEQFF
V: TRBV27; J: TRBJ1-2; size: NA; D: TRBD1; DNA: TGTGCCAGCAGTTTCCACCGGGGACAGGCGTCTAACTATGGCTACACCTTC; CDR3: CASSFHRGQASNYGYTF
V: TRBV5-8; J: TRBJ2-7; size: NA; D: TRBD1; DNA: TGTGCCAGCAGCTTGGTGGGACAGAGCTCCTACGAGCAGTACTTC; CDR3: CASSLVGQSSYEQYF
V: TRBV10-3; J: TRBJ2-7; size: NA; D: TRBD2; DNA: TGTGCCATCAGCGGGGGCTCCAGGACTAGCGGGGGCTTATACGAGCAGTACTTC; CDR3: CAISGGSRTSGGLYEQYF
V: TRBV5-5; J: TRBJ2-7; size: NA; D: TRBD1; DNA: TGTGCCAGCAGCTTGACCGGACAGGGGATTGGTTACGAGCAGTACTTC; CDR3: CASSLTGQGIGYEQYF
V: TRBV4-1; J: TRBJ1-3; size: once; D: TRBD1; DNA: TGTGCCAGCAGCCCCACAGGGGCCGCTGGAAACACCATATATTTT; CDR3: CASSPTGAAGNTIYF
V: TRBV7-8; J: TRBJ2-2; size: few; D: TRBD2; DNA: TGTGCCAGCAGCTTAATGGGCGGGGGGGCCAGCGGGGAGCTGTTTTTT; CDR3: CASSLMGGGASGELFF
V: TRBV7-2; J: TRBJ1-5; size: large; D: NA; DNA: TGTGCCAGCAGCCCAGGGGCAGGGTATCAGCCCCAGCATTTT; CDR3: CASSPGAGYQPQHF
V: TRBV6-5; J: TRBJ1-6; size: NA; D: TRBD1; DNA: TGTGCCAGCAGTTACTGGACAGGGGCTAATTCACCCCTCCACTTT; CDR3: CASSYWTGANSPLHF
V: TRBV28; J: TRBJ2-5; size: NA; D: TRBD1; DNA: TGTGCCAGCAGTCTCGGGACAGTTTTAGAGACCCAGTACTTC; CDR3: CASSLGTVLETQYF
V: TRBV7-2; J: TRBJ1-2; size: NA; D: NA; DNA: TGTGCCAGCAGCATGTTGGCCGGAGACGGAAAGACCTATGGCTACACCTTC; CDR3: CASSMLAGDGKTYGYTF
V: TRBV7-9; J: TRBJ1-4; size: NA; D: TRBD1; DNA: TGTGCCAGCAGCCGAGGGACAGGGCACGAAAAACTGTTTTTT; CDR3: CASSRGTGHEKLFF
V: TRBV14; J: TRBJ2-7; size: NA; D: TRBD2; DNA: TGTGCCAGCAGCCTAGTCCCGGGACTAGCGGGGGGGCAATCCCTCCCCCCCTACGAGCAGTACTTC; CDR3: CASSLVPGLAGGQSLPPYEQYF
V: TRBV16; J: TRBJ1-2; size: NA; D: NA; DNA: TGTGCCAGCAGCCGAACTCTGATCGTTAGAAAGACCTATGGCTACACCTTC; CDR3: CASSRTLIVRKTYGYTF